One and the same sample provided the 4 T cell receptor beta chains below, sequenced in a study of spatial heterogeneity in lung cancer (dated by TCRdb to between 2018 and 2021). The antigens these receptors bind are not known. The library was generated by 5' RACE. The run used a NextSeq 500. Using fastp at Q25 and MiXCR, TCRdb reprocessed the public reads and kept productive beta chains. Every distinct CDR3 protein forms one entry, paired with its most common genes and DNA. This sample gives some 5,600 distinct CDR3 sequences in total; more than 4% of them show up just once. Approximately 23% of the sample is held by the ten biggest clonotypes. Read against the paper, the sample's time point label means: sample taken at primary tumor resection. Paper-wide results and their limitations: The number of expanded intratumoral alpha and beta TCRs correlated with the tumor nonsynonymous mutation count.

The sequences come from lung tumor tissue, collected at surgery. The source of these receptors is a male donor with early-stage non-small cell lung cancer.

This clonotype was picked up many times. The J gene is TRBJ2-1, the V gene TRBV5-1, with 8 positions matching TRBD1. The CDR3 is 14 amino acids. CDR1 and CDR2 (germline): SGHRS, YFSETQ. The V gene end was trimmed by 4 bases and the J gene end by 7 bases; junction bases not matched to a gene: 7. CDR3 sequence (DNA): TGCGCCAGCAGCCAAAGACAGGGGACGAATGAGCAGTTCTTC. Translating it yields CASSQRQGTNEQFF.

This clonotype has a count of ten or more. The chain carries TRBV5-4 and TRBJ2-2; D gene uncertain. V lost 3 bases to trimming and J lost 5 bases, with 5 bases between them. Germline V CDR1 and CDR2: SGHNT, YYREEE (reference sequence). The CDR3 contains 12 residues. CDR3 bases: TGTGCCAGCAGCTGGAGTACCGGGGAGCTGTTTTTT. Protein product: CASSWSTGELFF.

This clonotype qualifies as medium-sized (0.01 to 0.1%). J is TRBJ2-3 and V is TRBV5-4; D gene uncertain. V was shortened by 1 base and J by 6 bases, with 12 bases between the two germline ends. The germline gives CDR1 SGHNT, CDR2 YYREEE (reference sequence). This CDR3 is built from 14 residues. The DNA for the CDR3 is TGTGCCAGCAGCTTGAGGTCTGATGGGGATACGCAGTATTTT. Its protein is CASSLRSDGDTQYF.

This clonotype occurred many times. This chain links TRBV11-2 with TRBJ1-2, with D perhaps TRBD1 (6 bases). Trimming pared 4 bases from V and 4 bases from J, leaving 10 bases between. CDR3 size: 13 residues. Germline V gene data show CDR1 as SGHAT and CDR2 as FQNNGV. CDR3 sequence (DNA): TGTGCCAGCAGCTCCAGGGGTCCCTATGGCTACACCTTC. This sequence encodes CASSSRGPYGYTF.